This T cell receptor beta chain was recorded in a study of CD8 T cells in ankylosing spondylitis. General observations from the study: Disease-associated clonotypes exhibited CD8+ identity and were relatively infrequent in peripheral blood. For ankylosing spondylitis blood, a TCR beta motif of fewer than 10 highly homologous variants appeared characteristic. Disease-linked clones reportedly concentrated significantly in matched ankylosing spondylitis synovial fluid. Earlier work had already found some motif variants in reactive arthritis synovial fluid and blood.

Quantitative 5'-RACE with molecular barcodes produced the TCR beta libraries. TCRdb processed the 5' RACE reads anew with MiXCR; each CDR3 protein has one entry. Among around 490,000 distinct CDR3 sequences listed, 5.3% were seen once. The CDR3 extends over 10 amino acids. Germline lookup yields CDR1 DFQATT and CDR2 SNEGSKA (reference sequence). This clonotype was seen at least ten times. The antigen remains unidentified. One junction end disagrees with the germline gene, perhaps due to a read error. The V call is TRBV20-1, the J call TRBJ2-4, with 10 bases lining up with TRBD2. This receptor was identified in a male donor with ankylosing spondylitis. The sequencing sample was made of blood, either unsorted or a sorted T cell fraction (not recorded which). The CDR3 DNA is TGCAGTGCTCTAGCGGGGGACTTTCACTTC. Amino acids: CSALAGDFHF.